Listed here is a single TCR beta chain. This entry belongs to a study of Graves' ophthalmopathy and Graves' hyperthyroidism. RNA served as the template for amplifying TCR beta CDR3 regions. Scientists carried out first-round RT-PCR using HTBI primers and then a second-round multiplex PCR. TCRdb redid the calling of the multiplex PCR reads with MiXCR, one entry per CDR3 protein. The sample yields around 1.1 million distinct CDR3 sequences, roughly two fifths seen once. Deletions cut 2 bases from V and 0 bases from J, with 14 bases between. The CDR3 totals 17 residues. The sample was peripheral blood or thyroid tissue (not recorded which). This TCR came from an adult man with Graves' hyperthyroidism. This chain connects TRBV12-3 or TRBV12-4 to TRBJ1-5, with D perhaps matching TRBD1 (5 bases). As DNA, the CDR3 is TGTGCCAGCAGTTTATTTTTCGGGGCAGCTAGCAATCAGCCCCAGCATTTT. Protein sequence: CASSLFFGAASNQPQHF.